This TCR beta chain is from a study of shared T cell receptors in the human thymus. The data were produced by immunoSEQ multiplex PCR, yet TCRdb's version contains in-frame clones alone and is incomplete. The repertoire holds hundreds of thousands of clones, around 78% seen once, with more than 0.01% in the top ten. V lost 1 base and J 7 bases, leaving 8 bases between the germline ends. This CDR3 spans 13 amino acids. Per the germline V gene, CDR1 is PRHDT and CDR2 is FYEKMQ (reference sequence). Only one count was recorded for this clone. This sample was shared with a second study, whose subject was human thymus T cells.

This chain joins TRBV13 and TRBJ2-1; D unclear. The sequence came from a boy under three years old with a congenital heart defect. Sequencing input: thymocytes. This CDR3 reads CASSLDGANEQFF. As DNA, the CDR3 is TGTGCCAGCAGCTTAGATGGAGCTAATGAGCAGTTCTTC. Supplemented by reference TRBV13 and TRBJ2-1, the full variable domain reads AAGVIQSPRHLIKEKRETATLKCYPIPRHDTVYWYQQGPGQDPQFLISFYEKMQSDKGSIPDRFSAQQFSDYHSELNMSSLELGDSALYFCASSLDGANEQFFGPGTRLTVL.